This T cell receptor beta chain was sequenced in a study of blood T cell repertoires in COVID-19. Whole-study context: Some COVID-19 samples were acute and others convalescent; all came from the United States, Italy and Spain. From T cells, B-cell-depleted T cells, or PBMCs came the material, which was cDNA or gDNA.

CDR3 size: 11 residues. CDR1 is GTSNPN and CDR2 is SVGIG in the germline V gene (reference sequence). Trimming left V 8 bases short and J 3 bases short, with 11 bases between. As processed by the authors: Nucleated cell counts were estimated from reference gene primer amplification. TCRdb's copy holds only in-frame clones and misses some; the assay was immunoSEQ multiplex PCR. V, J and clone size are those of that table, while D and trimming were read from the DNA. The sample includes some 69,000 clones, approximately 89% of them seen just once. This sequence originates from a woman between 45 and 65 years old with active COVID-19. The V call is TRBV30, the J call TRBJ2-7; D might be TRBD1 (6 bases). Sequencing input: peripheral blood. The CDR3 loop is CATQGSYEQYF. The CDR3 DNA reads as TGTGCCACACAGGGTAGCTACGAGCAGTACTTC. Variable domain in full (rest from reference TRBV30 and TRBJ2-7): SQTIHQWPATLVQPVGSPLSLECTVEGTSNPNLYWYRQAAGRGLQLLFYSVGIGQISSEVPQNLSASRPQDRQFILSSKKLLLSDSGFYLCATQGSYEQYFGPGTRLTVT.